This TCR beta chain originates from a study of T cells after yellow fever vaccination (dated by TCRdb to between 2019 and 2020). Context from the whole study: Libraries from fractions with low cell numbers were prepared with the SMART-Seq v4 Ultra Low Input RNA kit. To track T-cell clones before and after primary and booster YFV17D yellow fever vaccination, bulk TCR alpha and beta repertoires were sequenced longitudinally. Two healthy male donors made up the cohort, one aged 18 to 29 years and the other aged 30 to 40 years. Bulk PBMC replicates and cell subsets were isolated from blood drawn at multiple timepoints before and after both primary and secondary immunization. Summary of the overall study and its limitations: The secondary T-cell response was weaker than the primary response but faster, peaking on day 5 instead of day 15. Because the study included only a couple of donors, the extent to which the findings can be generalized is limited. A small share of clonotypes was detected in both CD4 and CD8 compartments, with the overlap likely arising from convergent recombination. After the booster, most clones that had expanded after primary vaccination were detected again (over 95% of CD4 and 88% of CD8), suggesting broad maintenance of memory. Computational filtering was required because FACS-sorted repertoires could contain abundant contaminating clonotypes from the bulk population.

The sample's treatment or condition label, decoded: live attenuated yellow fever vaccine strain. A standard Ficoll-Paque protocol was used to isolate PBMCs from peripheral blood. Dynabeads CD4 and CD8 positive selection kits were used to isolate the CD4 and CD8 T-cell fractions. TriZol was used to extract RNA from bulk PBMCs, from CD4 and CD8 fractions, and from dextramer-positive and dextramer-negative fractions. Comment on this clonotype: Its antigen is unknown. No quality values exist for individual bases; no much larger clone is one base distant.

Per the germline V gene, SGHRS is the CDR1 and YFSETQ is the CDR2. Measured from the cysteine to the phenylalanine, the CDR3 is 15 residues long. The read is trimmed to its CDR3 DNA, 45 bases read in frame from base 1. V has 3 bases trimmed and J has 2 bases trimmed; junction bases matching no gene number 8. The run used an Illumina NovaSeq 6000. Synthesis of TCR cDNA relied on 5'RACE template switching, a step that introduced a universal primer site along with unique molecular identifiers. Priming of cDNA synthesis was performed from both the TCR alpha and TCR beta constant segments. Library amplification involved two PCR steps, and the second step added sample barcodes and sequencing adapters. Sequencing of the libraries was done on either Illumina HiSeq 2500 (2x100 bp) or NovaSeq (2x150 bp). Under the source paper's analysis protocol: Demultiplexing of reads and collapsing into UMI consensus sequences were performed with MIGEC, and V(D)J alignment was carried out with MiXCR. Vaccine-responding clonotypes were identified with edgeR using replicate PBMC samples, with FDR below 0.01 and a log2 fold change above 5 up to day 15 being required. Each bulk clonotype received a CD4 or CD8 identity based on whether the sequenced CD4 or CD8 repertoire contained that clonotype at higher abundance. The raw public data were reprocessed by TCRdb itself: fastp quality trimming at Q25, MiXCR clonotype calling, in-frame beta chains only. Identical CDR3 proteins give one entry, which carries the most common genes and DNA. What appears here as the V and J calls and clone size reflects TCRdb's work, not the paper's. The sample has some 300,000 distinct CDR3 sequences on record, about 10% of them singletons. Jointly, the top ten make up around 3.5% of the sample.

The chain is encoded by TRBV5-1 joined to TRBJ2-7, and TRBD2 matches 7 of the central bases. This material consisted of CD4+ T cells sorted from PBMCs, taken 5 days after the yellow fever booster vaccination. The receptor was derived from a young man who received the YFV17D yellow fever vaccine. The CDR3 region: CASSSRGDNTYEQYF. The DNA reads as follows: TGCGCCAGCAGCTCCCGGGGGGATAATACCTACGAGCAGTACTTC.